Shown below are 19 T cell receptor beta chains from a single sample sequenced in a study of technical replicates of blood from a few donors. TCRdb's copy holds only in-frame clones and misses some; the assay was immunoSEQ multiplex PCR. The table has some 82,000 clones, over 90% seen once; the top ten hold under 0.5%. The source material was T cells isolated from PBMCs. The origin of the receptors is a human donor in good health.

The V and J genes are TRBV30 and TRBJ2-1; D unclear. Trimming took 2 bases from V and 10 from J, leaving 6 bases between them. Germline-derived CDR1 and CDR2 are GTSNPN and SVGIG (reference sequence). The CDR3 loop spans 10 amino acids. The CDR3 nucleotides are TGTGCCTGGAGTCTGGGCGAGCAGTTCTTC. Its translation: CAWSLGEQFF.

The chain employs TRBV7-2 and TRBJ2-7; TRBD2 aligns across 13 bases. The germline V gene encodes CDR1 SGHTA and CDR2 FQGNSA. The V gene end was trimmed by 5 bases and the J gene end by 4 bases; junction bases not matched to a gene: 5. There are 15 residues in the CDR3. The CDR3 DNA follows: TGTGCCAGCAGCCCCGGACTAGCGGGAGTTTACGAGCAGTACTTC. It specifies CASSPGLAGVYEQYF.

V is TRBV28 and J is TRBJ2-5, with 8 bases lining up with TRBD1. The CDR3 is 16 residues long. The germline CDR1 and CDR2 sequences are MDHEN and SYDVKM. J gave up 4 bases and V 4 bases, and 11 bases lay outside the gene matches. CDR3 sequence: CASSSPGQGMGETQYF. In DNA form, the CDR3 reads TGTGCCAGCAGTTCCCCCGGACAGGGAATGGGAGAGACCCAGTACTTC.

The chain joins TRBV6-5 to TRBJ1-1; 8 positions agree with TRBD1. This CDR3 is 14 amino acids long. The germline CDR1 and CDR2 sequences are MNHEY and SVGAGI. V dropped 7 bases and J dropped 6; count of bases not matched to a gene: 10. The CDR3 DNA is TGTGCCAGCAAAACAGGGGGTTTAGGACCTGAAGCTTTCTTT. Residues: CASKTGGLGPEAFF.

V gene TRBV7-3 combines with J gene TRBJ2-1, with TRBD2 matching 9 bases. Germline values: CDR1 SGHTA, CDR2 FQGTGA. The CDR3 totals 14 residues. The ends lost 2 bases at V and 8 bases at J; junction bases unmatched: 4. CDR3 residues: CASSLEREVHEQFF. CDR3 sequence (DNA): TGTGCCAGCAGCTTAGAGCGGGAGGTTCATGAGCAGTTCTTC.

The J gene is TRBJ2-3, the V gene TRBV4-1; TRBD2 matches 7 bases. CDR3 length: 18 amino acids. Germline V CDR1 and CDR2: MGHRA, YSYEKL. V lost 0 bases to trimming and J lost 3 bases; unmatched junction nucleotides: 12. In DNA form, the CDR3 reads TGCGCCAGCAGCCAAGAACCCCCGCTAGCGGAGGGGACAGATACGCAGTATTTT. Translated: CASSQEPPLAEGTDTQYF.

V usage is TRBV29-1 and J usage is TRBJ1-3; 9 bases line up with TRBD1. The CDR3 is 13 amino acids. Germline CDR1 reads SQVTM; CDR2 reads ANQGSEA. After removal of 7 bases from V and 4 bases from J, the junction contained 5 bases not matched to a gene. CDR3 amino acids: CSATGTGGNTIYF. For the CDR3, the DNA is TGCAGCGCAACCGGGACAGGGGGAAACACCATATATTTT.

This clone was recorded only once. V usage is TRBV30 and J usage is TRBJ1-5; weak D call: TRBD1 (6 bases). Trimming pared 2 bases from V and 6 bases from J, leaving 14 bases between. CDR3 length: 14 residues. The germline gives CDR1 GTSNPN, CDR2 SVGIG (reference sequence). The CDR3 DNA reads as TGTGCCTGGAGTAAGACAGGTCTTGGTCAGCCCCAGCATTTT. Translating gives CAWSKTGLGQPQHF.

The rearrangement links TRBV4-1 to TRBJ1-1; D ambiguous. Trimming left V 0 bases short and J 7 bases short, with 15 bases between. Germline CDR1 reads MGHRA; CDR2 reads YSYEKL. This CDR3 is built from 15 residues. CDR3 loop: CASSQERRRPGEAFF. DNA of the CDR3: TGCGCCAGCAGCCAAGAAAGGCGAAGGCCGGGTGAAGCTTTCTTT.

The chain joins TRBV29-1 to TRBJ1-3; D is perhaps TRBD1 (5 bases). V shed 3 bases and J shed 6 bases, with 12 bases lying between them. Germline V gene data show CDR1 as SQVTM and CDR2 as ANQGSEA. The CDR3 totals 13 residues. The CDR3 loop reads CSVDGHLENTIYF. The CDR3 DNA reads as TGCAGCGTTGATGGACATCTAGAAAACACCATATATTTT.

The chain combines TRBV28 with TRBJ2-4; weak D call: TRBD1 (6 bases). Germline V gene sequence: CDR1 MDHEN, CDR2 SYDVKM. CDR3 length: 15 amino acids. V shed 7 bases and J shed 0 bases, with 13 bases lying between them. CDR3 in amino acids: CASNGQSLAKNIQYF. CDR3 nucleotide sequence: TGTGCCAGCAATGGACAGTCTCTAGCCAAAAACATTCAGTACTTC. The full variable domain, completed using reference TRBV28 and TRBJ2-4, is DVKVTQSSRYLVKRTGEKVFLECVQDMDHENMFWYRQDPGLGLRLIYFSYDVKMKEKGDIPEGYSVSREKKERFSLILESASTNQTSMYLCASNGQSLAKNIQYFGAGTRLSVL.

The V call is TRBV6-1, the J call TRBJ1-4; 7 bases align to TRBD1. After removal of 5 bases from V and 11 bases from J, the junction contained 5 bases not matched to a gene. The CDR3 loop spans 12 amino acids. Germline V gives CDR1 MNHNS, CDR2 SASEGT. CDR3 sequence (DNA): TGTGCCAGCAGTCGGGACAGCGGGAAACTGTTTTTT. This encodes CASSRDSGKLFF.

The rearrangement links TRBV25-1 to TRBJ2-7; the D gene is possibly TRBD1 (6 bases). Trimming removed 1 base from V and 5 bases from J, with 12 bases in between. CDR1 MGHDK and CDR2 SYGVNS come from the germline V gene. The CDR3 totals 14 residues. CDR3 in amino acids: CASSESVDSHEQYF. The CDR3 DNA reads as TGTGCCAGCAGTGAATCTGTGGACAGTCACGAGCAGTACTTC.

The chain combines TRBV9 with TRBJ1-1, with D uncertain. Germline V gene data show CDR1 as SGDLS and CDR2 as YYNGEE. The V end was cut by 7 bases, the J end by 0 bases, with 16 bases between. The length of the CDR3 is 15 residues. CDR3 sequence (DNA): TGTGCCAGCGGGGAGGGAAGAGGAGTGAACACTGAAGCTTTCTTT. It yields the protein CASGEGRGVNTEAFF.

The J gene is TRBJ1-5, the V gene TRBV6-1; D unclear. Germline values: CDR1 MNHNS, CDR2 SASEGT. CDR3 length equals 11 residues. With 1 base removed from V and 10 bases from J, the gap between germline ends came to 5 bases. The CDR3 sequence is CASSEVQPQHF. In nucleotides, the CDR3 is TGTGCCAGCAGTGAAGTTCAACCCCAGCATTTT.

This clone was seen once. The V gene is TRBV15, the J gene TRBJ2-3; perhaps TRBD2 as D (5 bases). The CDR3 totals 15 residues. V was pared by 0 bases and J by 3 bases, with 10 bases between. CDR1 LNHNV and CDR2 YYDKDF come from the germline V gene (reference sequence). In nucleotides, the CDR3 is TGTGCCACCAGCAGAGATTACGGGGTAACAGATACGCAGTATTTT. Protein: CATSRDYGVTDTQYF.

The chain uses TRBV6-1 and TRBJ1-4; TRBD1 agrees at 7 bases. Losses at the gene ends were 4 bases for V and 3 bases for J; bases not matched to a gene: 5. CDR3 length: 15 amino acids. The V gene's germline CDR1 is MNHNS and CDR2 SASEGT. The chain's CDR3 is CASSGYRGANEKLFF. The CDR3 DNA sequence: TGTGCCAGCAGTGGGTACAGGGGAGCTAATGAAAAACTGTTTTTT.

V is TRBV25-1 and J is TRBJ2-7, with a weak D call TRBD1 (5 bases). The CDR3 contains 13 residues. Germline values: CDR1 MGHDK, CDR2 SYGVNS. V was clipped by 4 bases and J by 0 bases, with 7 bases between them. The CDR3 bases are TGTGCCAGCAGTGGACAGAGCTCCTACGAGCAGTACTTC. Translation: CASSGQSSYEQYF.

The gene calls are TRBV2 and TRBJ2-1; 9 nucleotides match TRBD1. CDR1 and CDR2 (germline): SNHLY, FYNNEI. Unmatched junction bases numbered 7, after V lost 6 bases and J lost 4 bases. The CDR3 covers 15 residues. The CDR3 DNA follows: TGTGCCAGCAGGGGGGACAGGGCGCTATACAATGAGCAGTTCTTC. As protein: CASRGDRALYNEQFF.